The clone carrying this T cell receptor beta chain appeared once. Authors' methods: Cell counts per sample came from amplifying reference gene primers. Method: immunoSEQ multiplex PCR; TCRdb's copy keeps in-frame clones and lacks some. V, J and clone size derive from that table, while D and trimming were established from the DNA sequence. The sample records roughly 50,000 clones, roughly 83% being singletons. The data were taken from a study of blood T cell repertoires in COVID-19. Across the whole study: The origin of the acute and convalescent COVID-19 samples was the United States, Italy and Spain. T cells, B-cell-depleted T cells, or PBMCs provided the cDNA or gDNA that served as material.

Trimming shortened V by 0 bases and J by 9 bases, and 13 bases separated the two germline ends. The germline V gene has CDR1 SGDLS and CDR2 YYNGEE. The CDR3 loop spans 14 amino acids. The clonotype comes from a man in his 70s with acute or convalescent COVID-19. Sequencing was performed on peripheral blood. This chain uses TRBV9 with TRBJ2-1, with D possibly TRBD1 on 6 matching bases. CDR3 coding DNA: TGTGCCAGCAGCGTAGGAACAGGGTTAAGTGAGCAGTTCTTC. Its translation: CASSVGTGLSEQFF.